This TCR beta chain is from a study of blood T cell repertoires in COVID-19. Study-wide background: COVID-19 samples collected from the United States, Italy and Spain covered acute and convalescent phases. T cells, B-cell-depleted T cells, or PBMCs supplied cDNA or gDNA.

Original processing methods: Amplification of reference gene primers provided the estimated nucleated cell counts. The data were produced by immunoSEQ multiplex PCR, yet TCRdb's version contains in-frame clones alone and is incomplete. That table furnishes V, J and clone size, whereas the DNA furnished D and trimming. The sample lists roughly 52,000 clones, more than 75% occurring once. Germline CDR1 reads SEHNR; CDR2 reads FQNEAQ (reference sequence). The CDR3 totals 13 residues. V lost 1 base and J lost 5, with 9 bases in between. The chain couples TRBV7-9 to TRBJ2-7; no definite D call. This receptor was taken from a man in his fifties or sixties with acute or convalescent COVID-19. Sequenced sample: peripheral blood. Here the CDR3 reads CASSLDSLDEQYF. As DNA, the CDR3 is TGTGCCAGCAGCTTAGACAGTCTGGACGAGCAGTACTTC. Based on the CDR3 plus reference TRBV7-9 and TRBJ2-7, the full variable domain is DTGVSQNPRHKITKRGQNVTFRCDPISEHNRLYWYRQTLGQGPEFLTYFQNEAQLEKSRLLSDRFSAERPKGSFSTLEIQRTEQGDSAMYLCASSLDSLDEQYFGPGTRLTVT.